The present entry profiles one T cell receptor beta chain with its context. No antigen is known for it. The input lacks base qualities; no much larger clone sits a single base away. The library was obtained by multiplex PCR. The instrument given in TCRdb is Illumina HiSeq 4000. TCR beta libraries were built with iRepertoire HTBI primers and Arm-PCR amplification of CDR3 regions. Gel purification was performed on PCR products prior to sequencing. As for the authors' bioinformatics: Gene usage analysis of CDR3 amino acid clonotypes relied on the 60 or so TRBV and fewer than 15 TRBJ segments identified across samples. COPE and FqMerger were used to merge the filtered high-quality paired reads into contigs. BLAST was used to align contigs to IMGT TRBV, TRBD and TRBJ reference genes, with CDR3 defined following IMGT. Highly expanded clones were defined as clonotypes with a frequency above 0.1%. Shannon entropy was used to measure repertoire diversity, and the Gini coefficient was used to measure V-J evenness. A clonotype was considered public if more than one individual shared it. TCRdb's own reprocessing of the public reads used fastp at Q25 and MiXCR and kept productive beta chains. Each entry is one CDR3 protein sequence, shown with its most common DNA and genes. Clone size and V and J calls follow TCRdb, not the original study. For this sample there are some 500,000 distinct CDR3 sequences; approximately 12% appear just once. In total, the top ten clones hold 8% to 10% of the sample.

The germline V gene encodes CDR1 MDHEN and CDR2 SYDVKM. Including cysteine and phenylalanine, the CDR3 has 13 amino acids. The DNA shown is the 39-base CDR3, in frame from base 1. The V and J ends are trimmed by 3 bases and 8 bases, leaving 10 bases between them. What the time point label conveys for this sample: newly diagnosed GD, antithyroid drugs for less than 3 months. For both TCR sequencing and RNA sequencing, RNA was extracted from PBMCs using TRIzol. Graves' disease was diagnosed according to American Thyroid Association guidelines. Patients were recruited from an endocrinology department in Xi'an, China. From each patient, 8 to 10 milliliters of peripheral blood was collected into an EDTA anticoagulant tube. PBMCs were isolated by Ficoll Paque Plus density gradient separation without further T cell sorting. An Agilent 2100 Bioanalyzer and agarose gel were used to check RNA quality, while a NanoDrop 2000 measured RNA concentration.

This sample is part of a study of regulatory T cells in long-lasting Graves disease (dated by TCRdb to the early 2020s). Some background on the complete study: Newly diagnosed Graves' disease patients had taken antithyroid drugs for less than 3 months. This study used TCR sequencing and RNA sequencing of peripheral blood to compare persistent Graves' disease patients against newly diagnosed Graves' disease patients. The study was registered as a clinical trial and conducted in China. A total of about 35 samples underwent TCR sequencing, from 13 patients with persistent Graves' disease and roughly 20 patients with newly diagnosed Graves' disease. Study-wide conclusions, independent of this receptor: Peripheral blood alone was examined, since thyroid tissue, which constituted the primary lesion, could not be accessed. Persistent Graves' disease patients showed lower TCR Shannon entropy and fewer highly expanded clones than newly diagnosed patients, suggesting clonal expansion. Sequencing and analysis were limited to the TCR beta chain. More public clonotypes were shared among persistent patients (roughly 2,900) than among newly diagnosed patients (roughly 1,000). As a limitation, the authors acknowledged that the small sample size may reduce accuracy. Persistent disease showed preferential use of TRBV28, TRBJ1-2 and TRBJ2-5, whereas newly diagnosed disease favored TRBV20-1 and TRBJ2-1.

This same sample was also taken into another study, of T cells in Graves' hyperthyroidism and ophthalmopathy. Reported in the second study: Graves' hyperthyroidism was defined as stable when no progression to ophthalmopathy occurred over 18 months of follow-up. The hyperthyroidism patients were between 18 and 65 years old and newly diagnosed, with a disease duration of less than 2 months. Any patient with an uncontrolled infection, another autoimmune disease, pregnancy or lactation was excluded. Diagnoses were based on clinical symptoms, serum thyroxine and TRAb, thyroid ultrasound and orbital computed tomography. The TCR CDR3 was subjected to a first round of RT-PCR using the HTBI primer set and the Qiagen OneStep RT-PCR kit. Most expanded thyroid clonotypes (frequency above 0.001) were also detected in blood, a finding suggesting that blood repertoires may reflect thyroid immune responses. Ophthalmopathy was separated from stable hyperthyroidism by a 13 V-J signature model, with 87.88% sensitivity and about 84% specificity obtained in cross-validation and 80%/75% obtained in testing. In validation, progression to ophthalmopathy was predicted by the model with 70% to 71% sensitivity and 72.22% specificity, a median of approximately 6.5 months before onset. To identify distinguishing TCR V-J signatures, a discovery cohort of 100 patients was used, comprising 43 with Graves' ophthalmopathy and some 57 with stable Graves' hyperthyroidism. Whether ophthalmopathy could be predicted prospectively was tested in an independent validation cohort made up of 18 to 20 hyperthyroidism patients plus 17 patients who later progressed to ophthalmopathy. The 100 or so discovery patients were divided at random into training and test sets in a 7:3 ratio. In addition, the study compared T-cell repertoires in thyroid tissue and in blood from 6 or 7 Graves' hyperthyroidism patients. After sampling, hyperthyroidism patients received methimazole starting at 30 mg daily, and ophthalmopathy patients received high-dose intravenous methylprednisolone. The libraries were constructed in a second round of multiplex PCR and then size-selected and purified. Libraries were sequenced paired-end with 100 bp reads on an Illumina HiSeq2000. SOAPnuke was used to process the raw data, throwing out any read that contained adapters or uncalled bases, had a mean Phred below 15, or lacked an exact constant-primer or identifier match. High-quality paired reads were merged using COPE v1.2.5, and each unique nucleotide sequence was defined as a clonotype. Clonotypes were aligned to IMGT TRBV, TRBD and TRBJ reference segments using MiTCR v1.1. The analysis was restricted to V-J combinations with a frequency above 0.0001, which together covered roughly 99% of the repertoires. A TCS score was defined as the ratio between F50 (clonal expansion) and ExV (chaos), using BLOSUM62-based TCRdist between CDR3 peptides within each V-J. Welch's t-statistics and random forest reduced some 510 V-J features to roughly 13, which were used in a naive Bayes classifier (R e1071). No statistical method was used to set the sample size in advance, and investigators knew the group allocation. TCR Vbeta CDR3 sequencing of 135 peripheral blood samples (over 40 ophthalmopathy, 75 hyperthyroidism and roughly 17 progressor patients) is reported in the paper.

The input for sequencing was peripheral blood mononuclear cells (PBMCs), taken at new diagnosis, from a patient treated with antithyroid drugs. This clonotype was obtained from a man aged 25-40 years with Graves disease. Donor details come from another sample of the same person, matched by shared clones. The chain is assembled from TRBV28 and TRBJ1-4, with the D gene not confidently named. The CDR3 loop reads CASSLSENEKLFF. The DNA sequence is given as TGTGCCAGCAGTTTGTCAGAAAACGAAAAACTGTTTTTT.